The following is a T cell receptor (beta chain) sequence with its context. Its antigen is unidentified. Only CD45RO-negative cells positively selected for CCR7 counted as naive CD8 cells, so terminally differentiated effector memory CD45RA+ cells were excluded. This record belongs to a study of shared clonotypes between healthy human individuals. Findings and caveats of the study: Sharing across a few donors was seen in around 5.1% of naive CD4 clonotypes. Generally, naive subsets came out with larger estimated richness than memory subsets.

Per the original data handling: In the immunoSEQ data, sequences were junction-only and lacked quality scores, so filtering differed. Sequencing was performed with immunoSEQ multiplex PCR; in TCRdb, only in-frame clones are kept and a portion is missing. V and J calls and clone size are as listed in that table; D and trimming were resolved from the DNA. The data contain 630,000 or so clones, 95% to 98% of them singletons. This CDR3 comprises 11 residues. V lost 7 bases and J 7 bases, leaving 13 bases between the germline ends. CDR1 is SQVTM and CDR2 is ANQGSEA in the germline V gene. The rearrangement uses TRBV29-1 and TRBJ1-1; D not resolved. Sequences were obtained from naive CD8+ T cells sorted from blood. The source is a man aged 25 to 40 in good health. The CDR3 coding sequence is TGCAGCGCCCCGGGGAGAGTTGAAGCTTTCTTT. Protein: CSAPGRVEAFF.